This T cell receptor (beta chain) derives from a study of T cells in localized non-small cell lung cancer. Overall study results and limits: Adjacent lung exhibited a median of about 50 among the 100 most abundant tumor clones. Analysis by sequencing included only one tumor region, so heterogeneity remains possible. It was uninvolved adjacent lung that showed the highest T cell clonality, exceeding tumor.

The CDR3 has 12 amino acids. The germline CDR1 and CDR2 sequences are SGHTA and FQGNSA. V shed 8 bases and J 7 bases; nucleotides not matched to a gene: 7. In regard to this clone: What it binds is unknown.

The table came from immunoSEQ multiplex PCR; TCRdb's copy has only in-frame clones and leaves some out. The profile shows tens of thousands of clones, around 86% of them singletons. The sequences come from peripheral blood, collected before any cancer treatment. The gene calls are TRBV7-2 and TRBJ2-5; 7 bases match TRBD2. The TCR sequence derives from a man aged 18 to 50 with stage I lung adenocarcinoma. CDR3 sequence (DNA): TGTGCCAGCGGGGGGGGACGAGGGACCCAGTACTTC. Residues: CASGGGRGTQYF.